Following are 26 T cell receptor beta chains from one sample sequenced in a study of blood T cell repertoires in COVID-19. TCRdb's copy holds only in-frame clones and misses some; the assay was immunoSEQ multiplex PCR. The sample has about 110,000 clones, roughly 85% seen once. The sample comprised peripheral blood. These receptors were taken from a human donor in a cohort sampled during active COVID-19.

The genes are TRBV9 and TRBJ2-3; possible D gene TRBD2, 6 bases. Per the germline V gene, CDR1 is SGDLS and CDR2 is YYNGEE. The CDR3 contains 13 residues. Trimming pared 6 bases from V and 4 bases from J, leaving 12 bases between. The CDR3 region has the DNA TGTGCCAGCACTGGCGGGGTCGCAGATACGCAGTATTTT. It is translated as CASTGGVADTQYF. Full variable domain (outside the CDR3, taken from reference TRBV9 and TRBJ2-3): DSGVTQTPKHLITATGQRVTLRCSPRSGDLSVYWYQQSLDQGLQFLIQYYNGEERAKGNILERFSAQQFPDLHSELNLSSLELGDSALYFCASTGGVADTQYFGPGTRLTVL.

The chain uses TRBV6-5 and TRBJ2-5; 8 positions agree with TRBD2. Per the germline V gene, CDR1 is MNHEY and CDR2 is SVGAGI. CDR3 length: 15 amino acids. V lost 6 bases to trimming and J lost 1 base; unmatched junction nucleotides: 7. The CDR3 DNA follows: TGTGCCAGCAGCCCCCTCGGGAGGGGCCAAGAGACCCAGTACTTC. The encoded protein is CASSPLGRGQETQYF.

The genes are TRBV10-3 and TRBJ2-2; 7 bases match TRBD2. Germline V gene sequence: CDR1 ENHRY, CDR2 SYGVKD. The V gene end was trimmed by 6 bases and the J gene end by 3 bases; junction bases not matched to a gene: 4. This CDR3 region has 14 residues. CDR3 loop: CAISEGLYTGELFF. DNA for the CDR3: TGTGCCATCAGCGAGGGACTATACACCGGGGAGCTGTTTTTT.

Remarks on this clone: This sample includes further DNA sequences coding for the same CDR3. The rearrangement links TRBV4-3 to TRBJ1-4; possibly TRBD1 for D (5 bases). The V and J ends lost 0 bases and 7 bases respectively, with 15 bases between them. The CDR3 has 16 amino acids. CDR1 LGHNA and CDR2 YSLEER come from the germline V gene. In DNA, the CDR3 is TGCGCCAGCAGCCAAGACTCGGGGGGGGTTGGTGAAAAACTGTTTTTT. This sequence encodes CASSQDSGGVGEKLFF.

The chain couples TRBV24-1 to TRBJ2-2; the match to TRBD1 covers 11 bases. CDR3 size: 17 residues. Germline CDR1 and CDR2: KGHDR and SFDVKD. V lost 1 base to trimming and J lost 8 bases; unmatched junction nucleotides: 8. CDR3 region: CATSDFIGQGAGGELFF. The CDR3 DNA reads TGTGCCACCAGTGATTTTATTGGACAGGGGGCAGGAGGGGAGCTGTTTTTT.

This chain links TRBV27 with TRBJ2-1; TRBD1 matches 11 bases. V shed 2 bases and J 4 bases; nucleotides not matched to a gene: 1. Looked up from germline, CDR1 is MNHEY and CDR2 is SMNVEV (reference sequence). The CDR3 totals 15 residues. CDR3 nucleotide sequence: TGTGCCAGCAGTTTAGGACAGGGGGCATACAATGAGCAGTTCTTC. This translates into CASSLGQGAYNEQFF.

The chain combines TRBV4-2 with TRBJ1-1, with no clear D. V was shortened by 0 bases and J by 10 bases, with 18 bases between the two germline ends. The CDR3 sequence is 15 residues long. CDR1 is LGHNA and CDR2 is YNFKEQ in the germline V gene. CDR3 bases: TGTGCCAGCAGCCAAGAAACGGGATTCGATTTTGCAGCTTTCTTT. Translating it yields CASSQETGFDFAAFF.

V gene TRBV6-5 combines with J gene TRBJ1-1; D may be TRBD1 (5 bases). Trimming took off 2 bases at V and 1 base at J, with 11 bases between the two ends. CDR3 length equals 15 residues. Germline lookup yields CDR1 MNHEY and CDR2 SVGAGI. The DNA for the CDR3 is TGTGCCAGCAGTTACGGGCAGGGAAGGAACACTGAAGCTTTCTTT. Translating gives CASSYGQGRNTEAFF.

The CDR3, as DNA: TGTGCCAGCAGCGAGACAGGGACGGTCGGAAACACCATATATTTT. As protein: CASSETGTVGNTIYF. This chain uses TRBV7-2 with TRBJ1-3; the match to TRBD1 covers 7 bases. Germline loops: CDR1 SGHTA, CDR2 FQGNSA. V shed 5 bases and J 4 bases; nucleotides not matched to a gene: 8. CDR3 length equals 15 residues.

The J gene is TRBJ2-2, the V gene TRBV6-4; D is possibly TRBD2 (7 bases). Trimming stripped 8 bases from V and 6 bases from J, with 16 bases between. The germline CDR1 and CDR2 sequences are MRHNA and SNTAGT. The CDR3 loop spans 14 amino acids. CDR3 sequence (DNA): TGTGCCAGCGGGCCGGGGGGCGCCCCCGGGGAGCTGTTTTTT. Translating it yields CASGPGGAPGELFF.

The chain recombines TRBV6-2 or TRBV6-3 with TRBJ2-2; 10 nucleotides match TRBD1. CDR1 and CDR2 (germline): MNHEY, SVGEGT. Unmatched junction bases numbered 13, after V lost 6 bases and J lost 6 bases. The CDR3 has 17 amino acids. CDR3 region: CASSKDRGSSGSGELFF. CDR3 in DNA: TGTGCCAGCAGCAAGGACAGGGGGAGTTCGGGTTCCGGGGAGCTGTTTTTT.

CDR3 in amino acids: CASSRGLGTEAFF. The CDR3 DNA follows: TGTGCCAGCAGCAGGGGCCTCGGTACTGAAGCTTTCTTT. V and J are TRBV11-2 and TRBJ1-1; possibly TRBD1 for D (5 bases). CDR1 SGHAT and CDR2 FQNNGV come from the germline V gene. There are 13 residues in the CDR3. Trimming shortened V by 5 bases and J by 5 bases, and 12 bases separated the two germline ends.

This clone was found once. The genes are TRBV2 and TRBJ2-6; maybe TRBD2 (5 bases). Trimming stripped 2 bases from V and 0 bases from J, with 8 bases between. This CDR3 spans 16 amino acids. Germline CDR1 SNHLY, CDR2 FYNNEI. CDR3 amino acids: CASSELGNSGANVLTF. The CDR3 coding sequence is TGTGCCAGCAGTGAACTCGGGAACTCTGGGGCCAACGTCCTGACTTTC.

This clone was seen a few times. The chain recombines TRBV4-1 with TRBJ2-7; D is uncertain. The CDR3 loop spans 14 amino acids. V lost 1 base to trimming and J lost 0 bases, with 7 bases between them. Germline assignment: CDR1 MGHRA and CDR2 YSYEKL. DNA for the CDR3: TGCGCCAGCAGCCAAGCTGCAGGCTCCTACGAGCAGTACTTC. Translating it yields CASSQAAGSYEQYF.

The sample holds one count of this clone. The gene calls are TRBV6-2 or TRBV6-3 and TRBJ1-4; D gene ambiguous. Germline V gives CDR1 MNHEY, CDR2 SVGEGT. This CDR3 has 15 amino acids. V was shortened by 5 bases and J by 0 bases, with 10 bases between the two germline ends. CDR3 nucleotides: TGTGCCAGCAGTAACGACGGAGCAACTAATGAAAAACTGTTTTTT. Translating it yields CASSNDGATNEKLFF.

The J gene is TRBJ2-3, the V gene TRBV4-3; TRBD2 aligns across 13 bases. The length of the CDR3 is 17 residues. Germline CDR1 is LGHNA and CDR2 is YSLEER. J was trimmed by 4 bases and V by 0 bases; bases with no gene match: 4. CDR3 DNA: TGCGCCAGCAGCCAAGAGATGACTAGCGGGGGGTCAGATACGCAGTATTTT. This gives the protein CASSQEMTSGGSDTQYF.

The chain couples TRBV25-1 to TRBJ2-3; tentative D call: TRBD2 (6 bases). Between the trimmed V and J ends, which lost 8 bases and 2 bases, there was a span of 17 bases. Germline V gene sequence: CDR1 MGHDK, CDR2 SYGVNS. The CDR3 contains 15 residues. CDR3 sequence (DNA): TGTGCCAGCGCCCGCCGGGCGGGGTCCACAGATACGCAGTATTTT. Protein: CASARRAGSTDTQYF.

CDR3 in amino acids: CASSIVGLGTGNSPLHF. DNA for the CDR3: TGTGCCAGTAGTATCGTGGGTTTGGGGACAGGGAATTCACCCCTCCACTTT. The gene calls are TRBV19 and TRBJ1-6, with TRBD1 matching 9 bases. CDR1 is LNHDA and CDR2 is SQIVND in the germline V gene (reference sequence). The V and J ends lost 3 bases and 7 bases, in that order; junction bases with no gene match: 10. CDR3 length: 17 amino acids.

This clone was seen just once. The chain uses TRBV2 and TRBJ1-2, with 7 bases matching TRBD1. After removal of 7 bases from V and 4 bases from J, the junction contained 9 bases not matched to a gene. Germline loops: CDR1 SNHLY, CDR2 FYNNEI. This CDR3 has 14 amino acids. For the CDR3, the DNA is TGTGCCAGCAACCTACAGGGGTTCTCCTATGGCTACACCTTC. Protein: CASNLQGFSYGYTF.

The chain combines TRBV5-1 with TRBJ2-3; TRBD2 matches 9 bases. CDR1 and CDR2 from the germline V gene are SGHRS and YFSETQ. Trimming removed 0 bases from V and 5 bases from J; junction bases left unmatched: 7. CDR3 length: 16 amino acids. CDR3 sequence (DNA): TGCGCCAGCAGCTTGGAGGCGGGGGGGCAGGGAGATACGCAGTATTTT. Protein: CASSLEAGGQGDTQYF.

V and J are TRBV6-5 and TRBJ2-1; the D gene is possibly TRBD2 (6 bases). This CDR3 has 14 residues. Per germline, CDR1 MNHEY and CDR2 SVGAGI. V was pared by 5 bases and J by 2 bases, with 10 bases between. CDR3 sequence: CASSRLGAYNEQFF. DNA of the CDR3: TGTGCCAGCAGTAGACTAGGGGCCTACAATGAGCAGTTCTTC.

This chain joins TRBV7-9 and TRBJ1-6; D ambiguous. The ends were cut back, 1 base at V and 1 base at J, with 11 bases in the middle. This CDR3 comprises 17 residues. The V gene's germline CDR1 is SEHNR and CDR2 FQNEAQ (reference sequence). For the CDR3, the DNA is TGTGCCAGCAGCTTAGGACTCTTCGGGTCCTATAATTCACCCCTCCACTTT. The encoded protein is CASSLGLFGSYNSPLHF. Full variable domain (outside the CDR3, taken from reference TRBV7-9 and TRBJ1-6): DTGVSQNPRHKITKRGQNVTFRCDPISEHNRLYWYRQTLGQGPEFLTYFQNEAQLEKSRLLSDRFSAERPKGSFSTLEIQRTEQGDSAMYLCASSLGLFGSYNSPLHFGNGTRLTVT.

The rearrangement links TRBV5-4 to TRBJ2-7, with D perhaps TRBD1 (5 bases). Germline CDR1 SGHNT, CDR2 YYREEE (reference sequence). The CDR3 runs 14 residues. V was trimmed by 0 bases and J by 2 bases, leaving 9 bases between them. This CDR3 reads CASSLAQAPYEQYF. Here the CDR3 DNA reads TGTGCCAGCAGCTTGGCACAGGCACCCTACGAGCAGTACTTC.

This clone came up a few times. The chain joins TRBV3-1 (or the pseudogene TRBV3-2) to TRBJ1-5; D call uncertain. CDR3 size: 15 residues. Germline V gene data show CDR1 as LGHDT and CDR2 as YNNKEL (reference sequence). With 0 bases removed from V and 4 bases from J, the gap between germline ends came to 10 bases. In nucleotides, the CDR3 is TGTGCCAGCAGCCAAGATACGGCGGAGAATCAGCCCCAGCATTTT. The encoded protein is CASSQDTAENQPQHF.

J is TRBJ1-5 and V is TRBV30; tentative D call: TRBD1 (6 bases). CDR3 length equals 13 residues. The V gene lost 3 bases and the J gene lost 4 bases, with 10 bases spanning the gap. Germline V lookup: CDR1 GTSNPN, CDR2 SVGIG (reference sequence). CDR3 sequence: CAWSLQGNQPQHF. In DNA form, the CDR3 reads TGTGCCTGGAGCCTCCAGGGGAATCAGCCCCAGCATTTT.

The chain couples TRBV11-1 to TRBJ2-1, with a weak D call TRBD2 (6 bases). Germline CDR1 and CDR2: SGHAT and FQDESV (reference sequence). With 4 bases removed from V and 8 bases from J, the gap between germline ends came to 15 bases. This CDR3 comprises 14 residues. In nucleotides, the CDR3 is TGTGCCAGCAGCTGGGACTTCCCTGGGGATGAGCAGTTCTTC. Protein product: CASSWDFPGDEQFF.